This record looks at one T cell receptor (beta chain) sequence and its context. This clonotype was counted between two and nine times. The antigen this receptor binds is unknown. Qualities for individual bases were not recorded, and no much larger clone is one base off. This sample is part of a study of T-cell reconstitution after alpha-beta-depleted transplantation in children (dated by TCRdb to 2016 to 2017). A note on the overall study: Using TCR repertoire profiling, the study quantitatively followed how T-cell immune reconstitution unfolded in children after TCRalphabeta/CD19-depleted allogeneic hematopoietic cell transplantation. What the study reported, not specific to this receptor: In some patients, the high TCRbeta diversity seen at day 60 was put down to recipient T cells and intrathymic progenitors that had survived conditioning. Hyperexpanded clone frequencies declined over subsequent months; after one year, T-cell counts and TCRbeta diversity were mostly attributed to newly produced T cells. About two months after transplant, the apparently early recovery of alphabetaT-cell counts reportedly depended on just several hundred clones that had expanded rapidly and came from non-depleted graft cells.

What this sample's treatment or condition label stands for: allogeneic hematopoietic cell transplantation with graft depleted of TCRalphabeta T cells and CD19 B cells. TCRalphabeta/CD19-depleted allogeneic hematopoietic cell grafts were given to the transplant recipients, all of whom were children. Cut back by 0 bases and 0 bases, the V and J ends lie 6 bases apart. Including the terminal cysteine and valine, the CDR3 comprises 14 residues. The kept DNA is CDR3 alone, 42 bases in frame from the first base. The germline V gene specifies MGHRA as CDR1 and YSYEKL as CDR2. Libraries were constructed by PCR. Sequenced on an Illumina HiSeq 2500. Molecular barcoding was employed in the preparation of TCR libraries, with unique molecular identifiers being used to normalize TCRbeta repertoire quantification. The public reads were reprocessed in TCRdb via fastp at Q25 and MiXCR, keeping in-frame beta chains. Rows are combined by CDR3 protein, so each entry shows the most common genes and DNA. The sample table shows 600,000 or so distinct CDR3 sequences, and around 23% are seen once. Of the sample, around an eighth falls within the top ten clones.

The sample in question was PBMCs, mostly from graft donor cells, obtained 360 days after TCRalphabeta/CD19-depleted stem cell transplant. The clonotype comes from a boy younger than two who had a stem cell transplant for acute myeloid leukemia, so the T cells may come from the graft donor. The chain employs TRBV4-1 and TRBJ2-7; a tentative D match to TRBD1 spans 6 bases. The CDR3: CASSQEDSSYEQYV. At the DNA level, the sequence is TGCGCCAGCAGCCAAGAGGACAGCTCCTACGAGCAGTACGTC.